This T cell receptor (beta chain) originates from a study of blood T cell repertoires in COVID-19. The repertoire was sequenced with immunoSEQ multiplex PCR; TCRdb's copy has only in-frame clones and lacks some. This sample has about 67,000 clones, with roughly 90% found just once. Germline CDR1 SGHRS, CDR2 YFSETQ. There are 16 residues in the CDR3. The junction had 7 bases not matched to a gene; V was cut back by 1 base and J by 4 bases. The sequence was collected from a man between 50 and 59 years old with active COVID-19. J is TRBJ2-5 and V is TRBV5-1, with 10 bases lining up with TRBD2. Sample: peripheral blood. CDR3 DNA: TGCGCCAGCAGCTTGCAAGCTAGCGGGGGAGGAGAGACCCAGTACTTC. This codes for CASSLQASGGGETQYF.